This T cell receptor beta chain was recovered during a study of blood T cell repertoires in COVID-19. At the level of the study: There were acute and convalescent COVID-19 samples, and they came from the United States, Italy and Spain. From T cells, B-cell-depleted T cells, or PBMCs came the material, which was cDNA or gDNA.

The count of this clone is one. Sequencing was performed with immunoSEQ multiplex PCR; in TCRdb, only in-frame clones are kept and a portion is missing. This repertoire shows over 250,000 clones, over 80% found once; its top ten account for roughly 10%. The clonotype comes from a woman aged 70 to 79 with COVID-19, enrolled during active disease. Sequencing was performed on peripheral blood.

The CDR3 DNA sequence: TGTGCCAGCAGGACGGGACTAGCGTCCGAACAGCAGTACTTC. This sequence encodes CASRTGLASEQQYF. This sequence joins TRBV27 and TRBJ2-7; TRBD2 aligns across 10 bases. The CDR3 contains 14 residues. Germline CDR1 and CDR2: MNHEY and SMNVEV (reference sequence). V was pared by 6 bases and J by 8 bases, with 10 bases of the junction left unmatched.